What follows are 31 T cell receptor beta chains derived from one specimen sequenced in a study of beta chain features in type 1 diabetes. Study outcomes and limitations: In all four CD4+ subsets, TCRB CDR3 length was significantly, moderately reduced in type 1 diabetes.

Since all of the isolated RNA was reverse transcribed, expressed TCRB transcripts were what got sequenced. TCRdb's copy holds only in-frame clones and misses some; the assay was immunoSEQ multiplex PCR. The sample includes a few hundred thousand clones, 14% seen only once; the top ten take 0.015% to 0.02%. These receptors have no identified antigens. Sequenced input: naive CD4+ T cells from blood. These receptors were collected from a man in his thirties or forties with type 1 diabetes.

The chain carries TRBV29-1 and TRBJ1-1; possible D gene TRBD1, 5 bases. The CDR3 is 14 amino acids. V was cut by 6 bases and J by 3 bases, with 17 bases left in between. The germline V gene has CDR1 SQVTM and CDR2 ANQGSEA. The CDR3 DNA follows: TGCAGCGTAACCCTCCTCGGGGGACACACTGAAGCTTTCTTT. Amino acids: CSVTLLGGHTEAFF.

This clone was observed a few times. CDR3 residues: CASSRDSRAVVQFF. The CDR3 nucleotides read TGTGCCAGCAGTCGGGACTCCCGGGCAGTTGTCCAGTTCTTC. The rearrangement joins TRBV5-6 to TRBJ2-1; D might be TRBD2 (6 bases). Germline V gene sequence: CDR1 SGHDT, CDR2 YYEEEE. The germline V and J ends were trimmed by 5 bases and 13 bases, with 22 bases remaining between them. This CDR3 has 14 residues.

This chain connects TRBV7-3 to TRBJ2-7, with 7 bases lining up with TRBD1. J was trimmed by 0 bases and V by 5 bases; bases with no gene match: 7. The CDR3 extends over 15 amino acids. The germline CDR1 and CDR2 sequences are SGHTA and FQGTGA. The CDR3 here is CASSPGQADSYEQYF. The CDR3, as DNA: TGTGCCAGCAGCCCCGGACAGGCGGACTCCTACGAGCAGTACTTC.

This clone was seen a handful of times. At one end the junction does not follow the germline gene, possibly because of a read error. The chain employs TRBV7-7 and TRBJ2-3; 9 bases are a match to TRBD1. The CDR3 has 15 residues. Germline V lookup: CDR1 SSHAT, CDR2 FNYEAQ (reference sequence). For the CDR3, the DNA is TGTGCTAGCAGCTCCGGGACAGGGACTTGGGATACGCAGTATTTT. Encoded protein: CASSSGTGTWDTQYF.

Turning to this clone: Distinct nucleotide sequences in the sample also encode this CDR3. V usage is TRBV7-9 and J usage is TRBJ1-1; D remains ambiguous. Trimming took off 5 bases at V and 1 base at J, with 8 bases between the two ends. CDR3 length equals 13 residues. Germline V lookup: CDR1 SEHNR, CDR2 FQNEAQ (reference sequence). In nucleotides, the CDR3 is TGTGCCAGCAGCCTTCGGGGGAACACTGAAGCTTTCTTT. This translates into CASSLRGNTEAFF. Based on the CDR3 plus reference TRBV7-9 and TRBJ1-1, the full variable domain is DTGVSQNPRHKITKRGQNVTFRCDPISEHNRLYWYRQTLGQGPEFLTYFQNEAQLEKSRLLSDRFSAERPKGSFSTLEIQRTEQGDSAMYLCASSLRGNTEAFFGQGTRLTVV.

V usage is TRBV7-9 and J usage is TRBJ2-2; D perhaps matches TRBD1 (5 bases). Between the trimmed V and J ends, which lost 4 bases and 6 bases, there was a span of 6 bases. From germline, CDR1 is SEHNR and CDR2 FQNEAQ (reference sequence). There are 12 residues in the CDR3. CDR3 sequence: CASSSTAGELFF. CDR3 coding DNA: TGTGCCAGCAGCTCGACAGCCGGGGAGCTGTTTTTT.

The chain has TRBV5-1 and TRBJ1-4; D is unresolved. The germline gives CDR1 SGHRS, CDR2 YFSETQ. The germline V and J ends were trimmed by 0 bases and 8 bases, with 17 bases remaining between them. CDR3 length: 16 amino acids. The CDR3 DNA sequence: TGCGCCAGCAGCTTGGCCGAAGTTGGGGAGGCGGAAAAACTGTTTTTT. It yields the protein CASSLAEVGEAEKLFF.

There are a few counts of this clone. V and J are TRBV6-6 and TRBJ1-5; D gene uncertain. This CDR3 has 13 amino acids. The V gene lost 2 bases and the J gene lost 3 bases, with 5 bases spanning the gap. Germline V gives CDR1 MNHNY, CDR2 SVGAGI (reference sequence). CDR3 region: CASSYPTNQPQHF. In DNA, the CDR3 is TGTGCCAGCAGTTACCCTACCAATCAGCCCCAGCATTTT.

This clone was recorded a few times. The V gene is TRBV7-8, the J gene TRBJ1-2, with 9 bases aligning to TRBD1. Germline trimming cut 5 bases from V and 8 bases from J; bases unmatched to any gene: 6. Germline V CDR1 and CDR2: SGHVS, FQNEAQ. The CDR3 runs 13 residues. CDR3 sequence (DNA): TGTGCCAGCAGCAAGGACAGGGGACGAGGCTACACCTTC. Translation gives CASSKDRGRGYTF.

On this clone: The sample holds other DNA sequences that translate to the same CDR3. CDR3 in amino acids: CASSVRGSSYNEQFF. In nucleotides, the CDR3 is TGTGCCAGCAGTGTGCGGGGAAGCTCCTACAATGAGCAGTTCTTC. J is TRBJ2-1 and V is TRBV2; D possibly corresponds to TRBD2 (6 bases). V was cut by 4 bases and J by 0 bases, with 10 bases left in between. Looked up from germline, CDR1 is SNHLY and CDR2 is FYNNEI. The CDR3 runs 15 residues.

This clone has only a few counts. The rearrangement uses TRBV4-3 and TRBJ2-7, with 7 nucleotides matching TRBD2. The germline V gene encodes CDR1 LGHNA and CDR2 YSLEER. J was trimmed by 9 bases and V by 2 bases; bases with no gene match: 10. CDR3 size: 14 residues. Written as DNA, the CDR3 is TGCGCCAGCAGCCAAAAAGCGTCGGGGGGTGCGCAGTACTTC. This gives the protein CASSQKASGGAQYF.

The rearrangement joins TRBV25-1 to TRBJ2-5; 10 positions agree with TRBD2. The CDR3 extends over 16 amino acids. CDR1 and CDR2 from the germline V gene are MGHDK and SYGVNS. V lost 4 bases to trimming and J lost 5 bases; unmatched junction nucleotides: 10. This CDR3 is CASSVALAGVGETQYF. The CDR3 DNA reads TGTGCCAGCAGTGTAGCGCTAGCGGGAGTTGGTGAGACCCAGTACTTC.

The chain uses TRBV18 and TRBJ2-3; TRBD1 agrees at 10 bases. CDR3 length: 15 residues. The junction had 0 bases not matched to a gene; V was cut back by 0 bases and J by 3 bases. Germline V lookup: CDR1 KGHSH, CDR2 LQKENI. The CDR3 reads CASSPPGQGTDTQYF. For the CDR3, the DNA is TGTGCCAGCTCACCACCGGGACAGGGGACAGATACGCAGTATTTT.

This clone appeared a few times. The V and J genes are TRBV28 and TRBJ1-1; D is undetermined. Germline V gene sequence: CDR1 MDHEN, CDR2 SYDVKM. With 3 bases removed from V and 7 bases from J, the gap between germline ends came to 9 bases. The CDR3 has 12 residues. The CDR3 coding sequence is TGTGCCAGCAGTTTGGGCGGGTTTGAAGCTTTCTTT. Translation: CASSLGGFEAFF.

This clone appeared a few times. V usage is TRBV29-1 and J usage is TRBJ2-5; TRBD2 aligns across 13 bases. Germline V gene data show CDR1 as SQVTM and CDR2 as ANQGSEA. The CDR3 totals 14 residues. J was trimmed by 4 bases and V by 7 bases; bases with no gene match: 6. This chain's CDR3 is CSARLAGGGETQYF. In DNA form, the CDR3 reads TGCAGCGCCCGACTAGCGGGAGGAGGAGAGACCCAGTACTTC.

The chain has TRBV7-9 and TRBJ2-4; 10 bases map to TRBD1. V shed 5 bases and J 6 bases; nucleotides not matched to a gene: 7. The germline CDR1 and CDR2 sequences are SEHNR and FQNEAQ (reference sequence). The CDR3 sequence is 15 residues long. The CDR3: CASSQAGTGANIQYF. The CDR3 coding sequence is TGTGCCAGCAGCCAAGCCGGGACAGGGGCAAACATTCAGTACTTC.

The rearrangement links TRBV2 to TRBJ1-5; 9 bases line up with TRBD1. Germline CDR1 is SNHLY and CDR2 is FYNNEI. The CDR3 spans 14 residues. V lost 4 bases, J lost 6 bases, and 4 bases stayed unmatched. The DNA for the CDR3 is TGTGCCAGCAGTGGGACAGGGGTTGGTCAGCCCCAGCATTTT. Residues: CASSGTGVGQPQHF.

This clone turned up a few times. Other DNA sequences in the same sample also yield this CDR3. The V gene is TRBV20-1, the J gene TRBJ2-5; D uncertain. The V end lost 3 bases, the J end lost 2 bases, and 4 bases lay between the germline ends. Germline lookup yields CDR1 DFQATT and CDR2 SNEGSKA (reference sequence). The length of the CDR3 is 11 residues. CDR3 bases: TGCAGTGCTAGGCGGCAAGAGACCCAGTACTTC. As protein: CSARRQETQYF.

This clone was detected only a few times. The DNA of the CDR3 is TGTGCCAGCAGTGAAGCTCGAAGCGGGTTTAGTAAAGCTTTCTTT. Protein: CASSEARSGFSKAFF. V gene TRBV2 combines with J gene TRBJ1-1; D remains unclear. Germline V gene sequence: CDR1 SNHLY, CDR2 FYNNEI. This CDR3 spans 15 amino acids. V lost 0 bases and J lost 9, with 17 bases in between.

The chain uses TRBV2 and TRBJ2-7; a possible D gene is TRBD2 (6 bases). Looked up from germline, CDR1 is SNHLY and CDR2 is FYNNEI. The V and J ends lost 6 bases and 7 bases respectively, with 19 bases between them. CDR3 length: 14 amino acids. This CDR3 is CASRLGPPAGEQYF. CDR3 coding DNA: TGTGCCAGCAGGCTGGGGCCACCGGCGGGAGAGCAGTACTTC.

V is TRBV13 and J is TRBJ1-2; possibly TRBD1 for D (5 bases). V lost 5 bases, J lost 4 bases, and 11 bases lay in between. The CDR3 totals 13 residues. Germline V gene data show CDR1 as PRHDT and CDR2 as FYEKMQ (reference sequence). CDR3 region: CASSLGGSYGYTF. The CDR3 coding sequence is TGTGCCAGCAGCCTCGGGGGAAGCTATGGCTACACCTTC.

The table lists this clone with a few counts. The sample carries other DNA sequences with the same CDR3. The rearrangement links TRBV7-2 to TRBJ2-1; 12 bases match TRBD2. Germline CDR1 reads SGHTA; CDR2 reads FQGNSA. CDR3 length: 15 residues. V lost 1 base and J lost 6; bases outside the gene matches: 1. The CDR3 DNA is TGTGCCAGCAGCTTAGAACTAGCGGGAGGCAATGAGCAGTTCTTC. As protein: CASSLELAGGNEQFF.

This clone was counted between two and nine times. The chain carries TRBV7-9 and TRBJ2-1; 10 bases are shared with TRBD2. The CDR3 extends over 14 amino acids. With 6 bases clipped from V and 5 bases from J, the junction kept 4 bases outside the gene matches. Germline CDR1 SEHNR, CDR2 FQNEAQ (reference sequence). CDR3 DNA: TGTGCCAGCAGTCGTACTAGCGGGAACAATGAGCAGTTCTTC. Translated, it gives CASSRTSGNNEQFF. Using reference TRBV7-9 and TRBJ2-1 for the parts outside the CDR3, the full variable domain is DTGVSQNPRHKITKRGQNVTFRCDPISEHNRLYWYRQTLGQGPEFLTYFQNEAQLEKSRLLSDRFSAERPKGSFSTLEIQRTEQGDSAMYLCASSRTSGNNEQFFGPGTRLTVL.

This rearrangement joins TRBV29-1 to TRBJ2-1, with 12 bases fitting TRBD2. The CDR3 is made up of 18 amino acids. Germline V gene data show CDR1 as SQVTM and CDR2 as ANQGSEA. The V gene end was trimmed by 5 bases and the J gene end by 0 bases; junction bases not matched to a gene: 11. The CDR3 is CSVSGGLAGLSSYNEQFF. As DNA, the CDR3 is TGCAGCGTTTCGGGAGGACTAGCGGGATTAAGCTCCTACAATGAGCAGTTCTTC.

The chain links TRBV15 to TRBJ1-1; no definite D call. The germline V gene encodes CDR1 LNHNV and CDR2 YYDKDF (reference sequence). Trimming shortened V by 0 bases and J by 7 bases, and 6 bases separated the two germline ends. CDR3 size: 12 residues. The CDR3 coding sequence is TGTGCCACCAGCAGAGAAGGGAGTGAAGCTTTCTTT. Protein sequence: CATSREGSEAFF.

This chain connects TRBV7-8 to TRBJ2-6; D ambiguous. The CDR3 contains 17 residues. From germline, CDR1 is SGHVS and CDR2 FQNEAQ. The V and J ends lost 3 bases and 0 bases respectively, with 12 bases between them. The CDR3 DNA follows: TGTGCCAGCAGCTTCAGGTTACAGTCCTCTGGGGCCAACGTCCTGACTTTC. Translated, it gives CASSFRLQSSGANVLTF.

In DNA, the CDR3 is TGTGCCAGTACTCCGGGCACCGGGGAGCTGTTTTTT. Translating gives CASTPGTGELFF. This sequence joins TRBV19 and TRBJ2-2; the D is unclear. Germline V CDR1 and CDR2: LNHDA, SQIVND (reference sequence). CDR3 size: 12 residues. V lost 7 bases and J 4 bases, leaving 7 bases between the germline ends.

There are a few counts of this clone. V and J are TRBV28 and TRBJ2-1; 8 nucleotides align to TRBD2. The CDR3 loop spans 14 amino acids. V was pared by 7 bases and J by 7 bases, with 9 bases of the junction left unmatched. Germline V gene sequence: CDR1 MDHEN, CDR2 SYDVKM. The CDR3 DNA sequence: TGTGCCAGCACCCTCTCTAGCGGGTTAAATGAGCAGTTCTTC. Protein: CASTLSSGLNEQFF.

This clone showed up just a few times. CDR3 coding DNA: TGTGCCAGCCGCCGTCGGGAGGGACCCAGCACAGATACGCAGTATTTT. This codes for CASRRREGPSTDTQYF. V usage is TRBV2 and J usage is TRBJ2-3, with 8 nucleotides matching TRBD2. Trimming removed 8 bases from V and 0 bases from J; junction bases left unmatched: 10. Germline lookup yields CDR1 SNHLY and CDR2 FYNNEI. There are 16 residues in the CDR3. Drawing the rest from reference TRBV2 and TRBJ2-3, the complete variable domain is EPEVTQTPSHQVTQMGQEVILRCVPISNHLYFYWYRQILGQKVEFLVSFYNNEISEKSEIFDDQFSVERPDGSNFTLKIRSTKLEDSAMYFCASRRREGPSTDTQYFGPGTRLTVL.

The gene calls are TRBV27 and TRBJ2-6; D is unresolved. The V gene's germline CDR1 is MNHEY and CDR2 SMNVEV (reference sequence). The length of the CDR3 is 14 residues. V lost 6 bases and J 4 bases, leaving 10 bases between the germline ends. In DNA form, the CDR3 reads TGTGCCAGCAGCACTATGCCCGGGGCCAACGTCCTGACTTTC. Translation: CASSTMPGANVLTF.

This rearrangement joins TRBV9 to TRBJ1-2; D remains ambiguous. The V gene's germline CDR1 is SGDLS and CDR2 YYNGEE. The CDR3 totals 13 residues. Deletions cut 0 bases from V and 4 bases from J, with 7 bases between. The CDR3 bases are TGTGCCAGCAGCGTAGACAGCATCTATGGCTACACCTTC. It codes for CASSVDSIYGYTF.